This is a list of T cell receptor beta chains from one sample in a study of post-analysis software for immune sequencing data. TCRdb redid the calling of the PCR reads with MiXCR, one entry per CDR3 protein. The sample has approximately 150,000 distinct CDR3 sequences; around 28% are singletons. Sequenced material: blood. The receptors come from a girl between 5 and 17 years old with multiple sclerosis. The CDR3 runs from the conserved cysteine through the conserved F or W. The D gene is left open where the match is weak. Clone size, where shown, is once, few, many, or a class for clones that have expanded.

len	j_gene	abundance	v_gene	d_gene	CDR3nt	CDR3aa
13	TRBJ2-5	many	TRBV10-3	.	TGTGCCAGCGGCGACTTAGCTGCGGAGACCCAGTACTTC	CASGDLAAETQYF
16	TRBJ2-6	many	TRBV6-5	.	TGTGCCAGCAGTTACTCCGGGGACACTGGGGCCAACGTCCTGACTTTC	CASSYSGDTGANVLTF
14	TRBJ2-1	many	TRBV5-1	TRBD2	TGCGCCAGCAGCTTTAGCGGGGCATACAATGAGCAGTTCTTC	CASSFSGAYNEQFF
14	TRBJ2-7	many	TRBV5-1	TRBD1	TGCGCCAGCAGCGCCGGGACAGGACTTTACGAGCAGTACTTC	CASSAGTGLYEQYF
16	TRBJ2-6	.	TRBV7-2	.	TGTGCCAGCAGCTTCCAAGGACAGCTATTCCGGAACGTCCTGACTTTC	CASSFQGQLFRNVLTF
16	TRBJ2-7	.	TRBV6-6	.	TGTGCCAGCAGCCCCCCTCGGGGACTCTCCCACAATGAGCAGTACTTC	CASSPPRGLSHNEQYF
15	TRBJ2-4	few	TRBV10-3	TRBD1	TGTGCCACCAAGACAACGACAGGGGGCAAAGACATTCAGTACTTC	CATKTTTGGKDIQYF
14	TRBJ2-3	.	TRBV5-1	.	TGCGCCAGCAGCTGGGAGACGGGGGCGGGTACGCAGTATTTT	CASSWETGAGTQYF
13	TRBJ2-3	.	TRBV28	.	TGTGCCAGCGGGCCCTTGAGCGCAGATACGCAGTATTTT	CASGPLSADTQYF
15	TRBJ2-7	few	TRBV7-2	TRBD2	TGTGCCAGCAGCCGGACTAGCGGGAGGAGTGGCGAGCAGTACTTC	CASSRTSGRSGEQYF
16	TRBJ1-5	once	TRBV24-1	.	TGTGCCACCAGTGATTCCCGGACAGCGAGCAATCAGCCCCAGCATTTT	CATSDSRTASNQPQHF
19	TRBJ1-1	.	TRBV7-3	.	TGTGCCAGCAGCTTAATGGCCTGGACAAGGTCGGACCTGAACACTGAAGCTTTCTTT	CASSLMAWTRSDLNTEAFF